This T cell receptor (beta chain) was identified during a study of cytomegalovirus exposure and HLA in healthy donors. Study findings and constraints: Reports state that TCR beta sequences accurately predicted most subjects' HLA-A and HLA-B alleles.

After removal of 7 bases from V and 5 bases from J, the junction contained 7 bases not matched to a gene. This CDR3 contains 13 residues. CDR1 and CDR2 (germline): GTSNPN, SVGIG (reference sequence). Use of 60 Vbeta and 13 Jbeta primers characterized the PCR. Some clones are missing from TCRdb's copy, which holds only in-frame ones; the method was immunoSEQ multiplex PCR. The sample has some 130,000 clones, 8.5% to 10% seen once; the top ten hold 1.8%. Remarks on this clone: Its antigen is not known.

This sequence was found in a middle-aged man in good health and CMV-seronegative. The rearrangement uses TRBV30 and TRBJ2-5, with TRBD2 identical over 10 bases. Specimen: PBMCs. The CDR3 loop reads CAFSAGGPETQYF. DNA of the CDR3: TGTGCCTTCTCAGCGGGGGGGCCCGAGACCCAGTACTTC.